This T cell receptor beta chain stems from a study of T cells in narcolepsy. Study background: Enrolled donors included narcolepsy type 1 or type 2 patients and healthy controls.

V dropped 4 bases and J dropped 5 bases, with 20 bases sitting between them. CDR1 PRHDT and CDR2 FYEKMQ come from the germline V gene (reference sequence). The CDR3 has 16 amino acids. Here immunoSEQ multiplex PCR was the method, and the copy in TCRdb shows in-frame clones only, minus some. The sample lists 30,000 to 40,000 clones, about nine tenths occurring once. To note about this clone: Its target is unknown.

Notes on the study in general: Reportedly, autoreactive clonotypes were serially detected in patients' blood but not controls'. Same-patient CSF and blood CD4+ T cell clonotypes included HCRT-specific and TRIB2-specific autoreactive ones. No autoreactive T cell clone sequences appeared in some memory CD4+ repertoires.

V and J are TRBV13 and TRBJ1-1, with D perhaps TRBD1 (6 bases). The sample consisted of CD45RA- memory CD4+ T cells from PBMCs. The origin of this receptor is a human donor with narcolepsy. The DNA of the CDR3 is TGTGCCAGCAGCTACGAGGGGACCAGGGGAAATACTGAAGCTTTCTTT. Protein product: CASSYEGTRGNTEAFF.